Sequencing of this TCR beta chain was carried out in a study of CD8+CD57+ T cells in acquired aplastic anemia. V lost 5 bases and J lost 4; bases outside the gene matches: 4. This CDR3 is 15 amino acids long. Germline CDR1 is MNHEY and CDR2 is SMNVEV (reference sequence). This clonotype was found many times. For CDR3 and TCR beta VDJ profiling, genomic DNA was the template used. TCRdb recomputed calls from the reads with MiXCR, one row per CDR3 protein. The data show tens of thousands of distinct CDR3 sequences, approximately 78% seen once. Source material: sorted CD4+, CD8+, or CD8+CD57+ T cells (not recorded which) from PBMCs. The origin of this receptor is a human donor in good health, serving as a control. The V and J genes are TRBV27 and TRBJ2-2, with 10 positions matching TRBD1. The CDR3 nucleotides are TGTGCCAGCAGTATCGACAGGGGGCCCACCGGGGAGCTGTTTTTT. This codes for CASSIDRGPTGELFF.